This TCR beta chain came from a study of T cell changes during pregnancy in multiple sclerosis. In germline, CDR1 is SEHNR, CDR2 FQNEAQ (reference sequence). Deletions cut 3 bases from V and 7 bases from J, with 17 bases between. This CDR3 comprises 15 residues. Profiling relied on immunoSEQ multiplex PCR, and the TCRdb table lists in-frame clones only, not all of them. The table shows 40,000 to 60,000 clones, with 80% to 95% occurring only once. Sequencing used peripheral blood, obtained after pregnancy. The clonotype originates from a female donor with multiple sclerosis, enrolled in a pregnancy study. The rearrangement joins TRBV7-9 to TRBJ2-3, with D possibly TRBD2 on 6 matching bases. In nucleotides, the CDR3 is TGTGCCAGCAGCTTTAGGGGTTCCGGAGGGTATACGCAGTATTTT. This encodes CASSFRGSGGYTQYF.